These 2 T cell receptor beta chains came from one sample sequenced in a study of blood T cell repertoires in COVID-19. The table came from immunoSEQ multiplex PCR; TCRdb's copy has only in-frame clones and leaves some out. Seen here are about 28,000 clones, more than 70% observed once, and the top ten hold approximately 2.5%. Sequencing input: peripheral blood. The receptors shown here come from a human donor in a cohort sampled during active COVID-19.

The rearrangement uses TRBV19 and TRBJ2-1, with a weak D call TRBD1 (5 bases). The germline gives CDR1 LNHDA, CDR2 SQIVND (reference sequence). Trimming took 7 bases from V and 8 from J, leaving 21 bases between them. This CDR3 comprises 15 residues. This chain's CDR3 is CASKHRQMRFHEQFF. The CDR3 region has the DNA TGTGCCAGTAAGCACCGACAGATGCGGTTCCATGAGCAGTTCTTC.

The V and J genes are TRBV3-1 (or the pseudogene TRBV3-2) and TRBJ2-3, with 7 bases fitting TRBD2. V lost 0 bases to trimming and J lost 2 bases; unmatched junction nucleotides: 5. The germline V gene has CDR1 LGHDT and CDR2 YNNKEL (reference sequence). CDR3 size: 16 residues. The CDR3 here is CASSQDLSGATDTQYF. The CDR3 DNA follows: TGTGCCAGCAGCCAAGATCTCAGCGGGGCCACAGATACGCAGTATTTT.